One and the same sample provided the 28 T cell receptor beta chains below, sequenced in a study of cytomegalovirus exposure and HLA in healthy donors. The data were produced by immunoSEQ multiplex PCR, yet TCRdb's version contains in-frame clones alone and is incomplete. The table has 68,000 or so clones, approximately 97% seen once; the top ten hold more than 2%. The specimen sequenced was PBMCs. Receptors were obtained from a man aged 18 to 30 in good health and CMV-seronegative.

The genes are TRBV18 and TRBJ1-5, with 10 nucleotides matching TRBD1. The CDR3 length is 16 residues. Looked up from germline, CDR1 is KGHSH and CDR2 is LQKENI. V trimming: 3 bases; J trimming: 3 bases; junction bases outside the gene matches: 5. DNA for the CDR3: TGTGCCAGCTCACCCGTGGGACAGGGGAACAATCAGCCCCAGCATTTT. Amino acid sequence: CASSPVGQGNNQPQHF.

CDR3 amino acids: CASSTSGNTEAFF. Here the CDR3 DNA reads TGTGCCAGTAGTACCTCGGGGAACACTGAAGCTTTCTTT. The gene calls are TRBV19 and TRBJ1-1, with D uncertain. Germline assignment: CDR1 LNHDA and CDR2 SQIVND (reference sequence). V lost 4 bases, J lost 1 base, and 7 bases lay in between. CDR3 length: 13 residues.

The rearrangement links TRBV19 to TRBJ1-2; 9 bases agree with TRBD1. The CDR3 loop spans 15 amino acids. Germline V gene sequence: CDR1 LNHDA, CDR2 SQIVND (reference sequence). With V trimmed by 3 bases and J by 10 bases, 12 bases remained unmatched. For the CDR3, the DNA is TGTGCCAGTAGTATTCTACAGGGGGCAGATCAAGACTACACCTTC. Amino acid sequence: CASSILQGADQDYTF.

This sequence joins TRBV15 and TRBJ1-3; a possible D gene is TRBD1 (5 bases). The germline V gene encodes CDR1 LNHNV and CDR2 YYDKDF (reference sequence). This CDR3 has 14 amino acids. Trimming pared 8 bases from V and 0 bases from J, leaving 11 bases between. The CDR3 loop reads CATVDSLSGNTIYF. Written as DNA, the CDR3 is TGTGCCACCGTTGACAGTCTCTCTGGAAACACCATATATTTT.

In its sample, this clone was seen once. V and J are TRBV18 and TRBJ1-2; 8 positions match TRBD1. The germline gives CDR1 KGHSH, CDR2 LQKENI. V lost 4 bases to trimming and J lost 4 bases; unmatched junction nucleotides: 14. The CDR3 has 17 amino acids. The CDR3 reads CASSLYRTGKEGYGYTF. CDR3 bases: TGTGCCAGCTCACTATACCGGACAGGGAAGGAAGGCTATGGCTACACCTTC.

CDR3 coding DNA: TGCGCCAGCACTCCCGCGGGGGCGAATACGCAGTATTTT. It codes for CASTPAGANTQYF. V gene TRBV5-1 combines with J gene TRBJ2-3; TRBD2 is a possible D gene (7 bases). This CDR3 contains 13 residues. Trimming took 6 bases from V and 7 from J, leaving 15 bases between them. Germline V gene lookup returns CDR1 SGHRS and CDR2 YFSETQ.

CDR3 DNA: TGTGCCACCCTCGGACTTATGAACACTGAAGCTTTCTTT. Translated: CATLGLMNTEAFF. The chain is built from TRBV6-5 and TRBJ1-1; D remains unclear. The germline gives CDR1 MNHEY, CDR2 SVGAGI. Trimming pared 10 bases from V and 0 bases from J, leaving 12 bases between. The CDR3 extends over 13 amino acids.

V is TRBV6-4 and J is TRBJ1-6; TRBD1 aligns across 10 bases. Looked up from germline, CDR1 is MRHNA and CDR2 is SNTAGT. Losses at the gene ends were 8 bases for V and 5 bases for J; bases not matched to a gene: 18. This CDR3 has 19 residues. The CDR3 region has the DNA TGTGCCAGCGCTCCTACCCGGGACAGGGGAAGACAGGATAATTCACCCCTCCACTTT. It yields the protein CASAPTRDRGRQDNSPLHF.

J is TRBJ2-2 and V is TRBV10-3; the D gene is possibly TRBD1 (5 bases). Per germline, CDR1 ENHRY and CDR2 SYGVKD. Trimming took 8 bases from V and 2 from J, leaving 15 bases between them. There are 15 residues in the CDR3. CDR3 region: CAIGRLDRNTGELFF. DNA of the CDR3: TGTGCCATCGGTCGGCTTGACAGAAACACCGGGGAGCTGTTTTTT.

The V and J genes are TRBV9 and TRBJ2-3, with D possibly matching TRBD2 (6 bases). Germline V CDR1 and CDR2: SGDLS, YYNGEE. V lost 2 bases and J lost 4, with 11 bases in between. The CDR3 sequence is 14 residues long. The CDR3 spells CASSVEGLADTQYF. In DNA, the CDR3 is TGTGCCAGCAGCGTGGAGGGATTAGCAGATACGCAGTATTTT.

V and J are TRBV9 and TRBJ1-5, with unresolved D. The CDR3 extends over 15 amino acids. CDR1 SGDLS and CDR2 YYNGEE come from the germline V gene. Trimming left V 0 bases short and J 6 bases short, with 13 bases between. The CDR3 sequence: CASSVGLGDRQPQHF. CDR3 coding DNA: TGTGCCAGCAGCGTAGGTCTCGGAGATCGTCAGCCCCAGCATTTT.

The table lists this clone with a few counts. The gene calls are TRBV19 and TRBJ2-1; possibly TRBD2 for D (6 bases). The CDR3 length is 15 residues. Trimming pared 3 bases from V and 6 bases from J, leaving 15 bases between. Per germline, CDR1 LNHDA and CDR2 SQIVND (reference sequence). CDR3 residues: CASSISVEGGNEQFF. For the CDR3, the DNA is TGTGCCAGTAGTATTAGCGTGGAGGGTGGCAATGAGCAGTTCTTC.

V is TRBV11-2 and J is TRBJ2-3, with TRBD1 identical over 8 bases. The CDR3 is made up of 17 amino acids. V shed 0 bases, J shed 5 bases, and the junction held 10 bases outside the gene matches. The germline CDR1 and CDR2 sequences are SGHAT and FQNNGV. The CDR3 spells CASSLDRGRGRLDTQYF. The CDR3 nucleotides are TGTGCCAGCAGCTTAGATCGGGGCAGGGGGCGATTAGATACGCAGTATTTT.

The CDR3 DNA is TGTGCCAGTAGTTTGGGACTCCAGAGGAGCACTGAAGCTTTCTTT. Its translation is CASSLGLQRSTEAFF. The V call is TRBV19, the J call TRBJ1-1; maybe TRBD1 (5 bases). V lost 5 bases and J lost 4, with 17 bases in between. The CDR3 spans 15 residues. Germline lookup yields CDR1 LNHDA and CDR2 SQIVND (reference sequence).

The rearrangement links TRBV19 to TRBJ1-2; 7 bases map to TRBD1. Trimming removed 3 bases from V and 0 bases from J; junction bases left unmatched: 7. CDR1 is LNHDA and CDR2 is SQIVND in the germline V gene (reference sequence). The CDR3 spans 16 residues. The CDR3: CASSMYGTASNYGYTF. The CDR3 nucleotides read TGTGCCAGTAGTATGTACGGGACAGCGTCTAACTATGGCTACACCTTC.

The V and J genes are TRBV7-6 and TRBJ2-7; 7 bases align to TRBD1. Germline CDR1 reads SGHVS; CDR2 reads FNYEAQ. V lost 1 base, J lost 2 bases, and 5 bases stayed unmatched. This CDR3 comprises 15 residues. The CDR3 coding sequence is TGTGCCAGCAGCTTAGAGACAGGGTACGCCTACGAGCAGTACTTC. This gives the protein CASSLETGYAYEQYF. Full variable domain (outside the CDR3, taken from reference TRBV7-6 and TRBJ2-7): GAGVSQSPRYKVTKRGQDVALRCDPISGHVSLYWYRQALGQGPEFLTYFNYEAQQDKSGLPNDRFSAERPEGSISTLTIQRTEQRDSAMYRCASSLETGYAYEQYFGPGTRLTVT.

The chain carries TRBV6-5 and TRBJ1-2; tentatively, D is TRBD1 (6 bases). CDR1 is MNHEY, CDR2 SVGAGI, per germline. The germline V and J ends were trimmed by 0 bases and 2 bases, with 13 bases remaining between them. CDR3 size: 16 residues. For the CDR3, the DNA is TGTGCCAGCAGTTACTCGACGGGGGGGCGCAACTATGGCTACACCTTC. It is translated as CASSYSTGGRNYGYTF.

This clone has more than one count but fewer than ten. The chain couples TRBV30 to TRBJ1-2; 11 nucleotides agree with TRBD1. Unmatched junction bases numbered 5, after V lost 2 bases and J lost 9 bases. This CDR3 has 13 residues. Germline values: CDR1 GTSNPN, CDR2 SVGIG (reference sequence). In nucleotides, the CDR3 is TGTGCCTGGAGTAGGGACAGGGGGGTTCGCTACACCTTC. Residues: CAWSRDRGVRYTF. Full variable domain (outside the CDR3, taken from reference TRBV30 and TRBJ1-2): SQTIHQWPATLVQPVGSPLSLECTVEGTSNPNLYWYRQAAGRGLQLLFYSVGIGQISSEVPQNLSASRPQDRQFILSSKKLLLSDSGFYLCAWSRDRGVRYTFGSGTRLTVV.

The chain couples TRBV4-2 to TRBJ2-7, with D unclear. Germline V lookup: CDR1 LGHNA, CDR2 YNFKEQ. Trimming removed 0 bases from V and 3 bases from J, with 12 bases in between. The CDR3 runs to 15 residues. The CDR3 coding sequence is TGTGCCAGCAGCCAAGACAGGTTCTCCGACTACGAGCAGTACTTC. This translates into CASSQDRFSDYEQYF.

The CDR3 region is CASSLVLGGQGYTF. The CDR3 coding sequence is TGTGCCAGCAGCTTAGTCCTGGGGGGGCAAGGCTACACCTTC. V gene TRBV7-2 combines with J gene TRBJ1-2; tentatively, D is TRBD1 (6 bases). Germline CDR1 is SGHTA and CDR2 is FQGNSA. V was shortened by 1 base and J by 8 bases, with 14 bases between the two germline ends. The CDR3 is made up of 14 amino acids.

This chain connects TRBV4-1 to TRBJ2-1; TRBD1 aligns across 8 bases. J gave up 9 bases and V 3 bases, and 13 bases lay outside the gene matches. CDR3 size: 16 residues. Germline-derived CDR1 and CDR2 are MGHRA and YSYEKL. The DNA of the CDR3 is TGCGCCAGCAGCCATCCTGGCAGGGGGCTCCCGGGTGAGCAGTTCTTC. Amino acids: CASSHPGRGLPGEQFF.

V usage is TRBV18 and J usage is TRBJ2-1, with a possible D match to TRBD1 (6 bases). Germline V gives CDR1 KGHSH, CDR2 LQKENI. V was cut by 4 bases and J by 5 bases, with 12 bases left in between. The CDR3 runs to 14 residues. CDR3 DNA sequence: TGTGCCAGCTCACTCCGGACAGATCACAATGAGCAGTTCTTC. Translating gives CASSLRTDHNEQFF.

The V and J genes are TRBV6-1 and TRBJ2-1, with 10 bases identical to TRBD2. The CDR3 is 17 residues long. The junction had 5 bases not matched to a gene; V was cut back by 0 bases and J by 3 bases. Germline CDR1 is MNHNS and CDR2 is SASEGT. This CDR3 is CASSEARGTSDYNEQFF. The CDR3 DNA follows: TGTGCCAGCAGTGAAGCGCGGGGGACTAGCGACTACAATGAGCAGTTCTTC.

This chain connects TRBV5-5 to TRBJ2-7; D is possibly TRBD1 (6 bases). Germline CDR1 is SGHKS and CDR2 is YYEKEE (reference sequence). Trimming took 4 bases from V and 3 from J, leaving 11 bases between them. The length of the CDR3 is 13 residues. The chain's CDR3 is CASSTGQYYEQYF. The CDR3, as DNA: TGTGCCAGCAGCACTGGACAGTACTACGAGCAGTACTTC.

The chain employs TRBV10-3 and TRBJ1-5; maybe TRBD1 (5 bases). Germline CDR1 ENHRY, CDR2 SYGVKD. This CDR3 has 13 residues. Between the trimmed V and J ends, which lost 8 bases and 7 bases, there was a span of 15 bases. DNA for the CDR3: TGTGCCATCTCGGCAGGGCGAGACCAGCCCCAGCATTTT. Translated: CAISAGRDQPQHF.

The rearrangement links TRBV28 to TRBJ2-7; possibly TRBD2 for D (5 bases). V was trimmed by 8 bases and J by 2 bases, leaving 10 bases between them. This CDR3 region has 12 residues. The germline CDR1 and CDR2 sequences are MDHEN and SYDVKM. CDR3 sequence (DNA): TGTGCCAGCGGGAGTCGGGCCTACGAGCAGTACTTC. The encoded protein is CASGSRAYEQYF.

The chain links TRBV7-9 to TRBJ1-4, with D unresolved. There are 14 residues in the CDR3. With 4 bases removed from V and 7 bases from J, the gap between germline ends came to 13 bases. CDR1 and CDR2 from the germline V gene are SEHNR and FQNEAQ (reference sequence). The CDR3 spells CASSSPAVGEKLFF. Here the CDR3 DNA reads TGTGCCAGCAGCTCCCCCGCCGTCGGTGAAAAACTGTTTTTT.

The CDR3 here is CASSPGLYSNTGELFF. Written as DNA, the CDR3 is TGTGCCAGCAGCCCAGGACTGTACTCGAACACCGGGGAGCTGTTTTTT. The chain joins TRBV9 to TRBJ2-2; possible D gene TRBD2, 5 bases. Trimming pared 4 bases from V and 0 bases from J, leaving 13 bases between. Germline V CDR1 and CDR2: SGDLS, YYNGEE. The CDR3 extends over 16 amino acids.